The clone carrying this T cell receptor beta chain was seen a handful of times. PCR employed 60 Vbeta and 13 Jbeta primers. The table came from immunoSEQ multiplex PCR; TCRdb's copy has only in-frame clones and leaves some out. The sample includes more than 85,000 clones, about 86% of them seen just once. Trimming at V came to 6 bases and at J to 0 bases, leaving 5 bases not matched to a gene. The CDR3 has 14 amino acids. Per germline, CDR1 SGHRS and CDR2 YFSETQ. The data are from a study of cytomegalovirus exposure and HLA in healthy donors. The TCR sequence derives from a man aged 35 to 55 in good health and CMV-seronegative. The genes are TRBV5-1 and TRBJ2-5, with TRBD2 identical over 7 bases. The sample taken for sequencing was PBMCs. The CDR3 DNA follows: TGCGCCAGCACTCCTCGGGGGGACCAAGAGACCCAGTACTTC. This sequence encodes CASTPRGDQETQYF.